These 21 T cell receptor beta chains originate from one sample sequenced in a study of cytomegalovirus exposure and HLA in healthy donors. Both 60 Vbeta primers and 13 Jbeta primers went into the PCR. Repertoires were generated with immunoSEQ multiplex PCR, while TCRdb's copy carries only in-frame clones and drops some. The sample yields approximately 180,000 clones, 75% to 85% seen once. Sequencing was done on a sample of PBMCs. These TCRs come from a woman aged 50 to 65 in good health and CMV-seropositive.

The chain recombines TRBV10-3 with TRBJ1-3, with a tentative D call TRBD1 (6 bases). V shed 9 bases and J shed 0 bases, with 15 bases lying between them. This CDR3 has 15 amino acids. The germline CDR1 and CDR2 sequences are ENHRY and SYGVKD. The CDR3 region has the DNA TGTGCCATTGCTCCGACAGGCCTCTCTGGAAACACCATATATTTT. This sequence encodes CAIAPTGLSGNTIYF.

The chain joins TRBV5-1 to TRBJ2-1; D is possibly TRBD2 (6 bases). The CDR3 has 12 residues. Looked up from germline, CDR1 is SGHRS and CDR2 is YFSETQ. V was trimmed by 5 bases and J by 6 bases, leaving 9 bases between them. Here the CDR3 reads CASRGGTNEQFF. In DNA, the CDR3 is TGCGCCAGCAGGGGCGGGACCAATGAGCAGTTCTTC.

This clone appeared a few times. This chain uses TRBV7-8 with TRBJ1-5; D unresolved. The V and J ends lost 1 base and 5 bases respectively, with 12 bases between them. The CDR3 runs to 15 residues. Germline V lookup: CDR1 SGHVS, CDR2 FQNEAQ. The CDR3 spells CASSLGSVSDQPQHF. The CDR3, as DNA: TGTGCCAGCAGCTTAGGGAGCGTGTCCGATCAGCCCCAGCATTTT. The complete variable domain, with remaining parts taken from reference TRBV7-8 and TRBJ1-5, reads GAGVSQSPRYKVAKRGQDVALRCDPISGHVSLFWYQQALGQGPEFLTYFQNEAQLDKSGLPSDRFFAERPEGSVSTLKIQRTQQEDSAVYLCASSLGSVSDQPQHFGDGTRLSIL.

The chain has TRBV7-9 and TRBJ2-5; D possibly corresponds to TRBD2 (6 bases). Germline V gene data show CDR1 as SEHNR and CDR2 as FQNEAQ (reference sequence). Trimming removed 7 bases at V and 4 bases at J, with 10 bases between. This CDR3 region has 12 residues. The CDR3 DNA reads TGTGCCAGCACCATGGGAGGAGAGACCCAGTACTTC. Its translation is CASTMGGETQYF.

The chain has TRBV6-5 and TRBJ1-2; D uncertain. Germline CDR1 is MNHEY and CDR2 is SVGAGI. Trimming shortened V by 2 bases and J by 4 bases, and 11 bases separated the two germline ends. The CDR3 totals 14 residues. CDR3 DNA sequence: TGTGCCAGCAGTTACGTCCGGGGTTTCTATGGCTACACCTTC. Its protein product is CASSYVRGFYGYTF.

The genes are TRBV4-1 and TRBJ2-1, with TRBD1 identical over 10 bases. Trimming removed 1 base from V and 4 bases from J; junction bases left unmatched: 1. Germline-derived CDR1 and CDR2 are MGHRA and YSYEKL. The length of the CDR3 is 15 residues. The CDR3 loop is CASSQGQGAYNEQFF. CDR3 DNA: TGCGCCAGCAGCCAAGGACAGGGGGCGTACAATGAGCAGTTCTTC.

In this sample, this clone turned up once. This chain uses TRBV5-4 with TRBJ2-1; 10 bases fit TRBD2. V shed 0 bases and J 6 bases; nucleotides not matched to a gene: 9. Germline V CDR1 and CDR2: SGHNT, YYREEE (reference sequence). The CDR3 consists of 17 residues. The DNA of the CDR3 is TGTGCCAGCAGCTTGGCGGCTAGCGGGGGTGGAGCCAATGAGCAGTTCTTC. Translated: CASSLAASGGGANEQFF.

The chain uses TRBV5-4 and TRBJ2-5, with TRBD2 matching over 7 bases. CDR1 and CDR2 from the germline V gene are SGHNT and YYREEE (reference sequence). Germline trimming cut 4 bases from V and 5 bases from J; bases unmatched to any gene: 5. This CDR3 spans 13 amino acids. For the CDR3, the DNA is TGTGCCAGCAGCCAAAGGGGAGGGGAGACCCAGTACTTC. The encoded protein is CASSQRGGETQYF.

The J gene is TRBJ1-5, the V gene TRBV11-2; 8 positions agree with TRBD1. Per germline, CDR1 SGHAT and CDR2 FQNNGV. The V and J ends lost 3 bases and 5 bases, in that order; junction bases with no gene match: 0. The CDR3 sequence is 13 residues long. CDR3: CASSLDRDQPQHF. The CDR3 DNA reads TGTGCCAGCAGCTTGGACAGGGATCAGCCCCAGCATTTT.

The J gene is TRBJ1-5, the V gene TRBV5-5; TRBD1 matches at 10 bases. With V trimmed by 4 bases and J by 7 bases, 5 bases remained unmatched. The CDR3 runs to 14 residues. CDR1 SGHKS and CDR2 YYEKEE come from the germline V gene (reference sequence). Here the CDR3 reads CASSTRTGGQPQHF. The CDR3 DNA reads as TGTGCCAGCAGCACACGGACAGGGGGGCAGCCCCAGCATTTT.

This clone came up a few times. V usage is TRBV2 and J usage is TRBJ2-1, with D maybe TRBD1 (6 bases). The length of the CDR3 is 14 residues. Germline-derived CDR1 and CDR2 are SNHLY and FYNNEI. V lost 6 bases and J lost 8, with 17 bases in between. The CDR3 here is CASSDSTGLYEQFF. The CDR3 nucleotides are TGTGCCAGCAGCGACTCAACAGGGTTGTATGAGCAGTTCTTC.

V and J are TRBV7-2 and TRBJ1-2, with D unclear. This CDR3 has 13 amino acids. Between the trimmed V and J ends, which lost 3 bases and 2 bases, there was a span of 7 bases. In germline, CDR1 is SGHTA, CDR2 FQGNSA. Here the CDR3 reads CASSLAGNYGYTF. The CDR3 nucleotides read TGTGCCAGCAGCTTGGCAGGAAACTATGGCTACACCTTC.

CDR3 sequence (DNA): TGTGCCAGCTCACCTAGGACTAGGACCTACAATGAGCAGTTCTTC. It yields the protein CASSPRTRTYNEQFF. The chain links TRBV18 to TRBJ2-1, with TRBD2 matching 7 bases. The CDR3 length is 15 residues. After removal of 3 bases from V and 2 bases from J, the junction contained 4 bases not matched to a gene. Germline assignment: CDR1 KGHSH and CDR2 LQKENI. Together with reference TRBV18 and TRBJ2-1, the CDR3 gives the full variable domain: NAGVMQNPRHLVRRRGQEARLRCSPMKGHSHVYWYRQLPEEGLKFMVYLQKENIIDESGMPKERFSAEFPKEGPSILRIQQVVRGDSAAYFCASSPRTRTYNEQFFGPGTRLTVL.

The V and J genes are TRBV19 and TRBJ2-1, with D perhaps TRBD1 (6 bases). The CDR3 is 13 amino acids. V shed 5 bases and J shed 6 bases, with 11 bases lying between them. Germline V lookup: CDR1 LNHDA, CDR2 SQIVND (reference sequence). The CDR3 DNA reads TGTGCCAGTAGTCGGTCCAGGGGCAATGAGCAGTTCTTC. Translation gives CASSRSRGNEQFF.

The genes are TRBV10-1 and TRBJ2-1; 11 bases align to TRBD2. The CDR3 consists of 16 residues. Germline lookup yields CDR1 WNHNN and CDR2 SYGVQD (reference sequence). V gave up 5 bases and J gave up 5 bases; unmatched junction bases: 8. CDR3 residues: CASSPNSGGADNEQFF. The CDR3 region has the DNA TGCGCCAGCAGTCCGAATAGCGGGGGGGCCGACAATGAGCAGTTCTTC.

The chain joins TRBV2 to TRBJ1-1; tentatively, D is TRBD1 (5 bases). The CDR3 consists of 13 residues. Germline V lookup: CDR1 SNHLY, CDR2 FYNNEI. Trimming removed 4 bases at V and 2 bases at J, with 8 bases between. CDR3 DNA: TGTGCCAGCAGTGGGACAAACAACACTGAAGCTTTCTTT. Protein: CASSGTNNTEAFF.

V and J are TRBV2 and TRBJ1-1; tentatively, D is TRBD1 (5 bases). V shed 7 bases and J shed 1 base, with 16 bases lying between them. Per the germline V gene, CDR1 is SNHLY and CDR2 is FYNNEI. The CDR3 runs 15 residues. The CDR3 is CASTLGGGGNTEAFF. For the CDR3, the DNA is TGTGCCAGCACCCTGGGGGGAGGAGGGAACACTGAAGCTTTCTTT.

This sequence joins TRBV18 and TRBJ2-6; 8 nucleotides match TRBD1. The CDR3 loop spans 17 amino acids. V lost 3 bases, J lost 3 bases, and 7 bases stayed unmatched. Germline V lookup: CDR1 KGHSH, CDR2 LQKENI. CDR3 in amino acids: CASSPVQGDSGANVLTF. The CDR3 DNA follows: TGTGCCAGCTCACCTGTACAGGGGGATAGTGGGGCCAACGTCCTGACTTTC.

V usage is TRBV19 and J usage is TRBJ1-3; D remains unclear. V lost 7 bases, J lost 0 bases, and 10 bases lay in between. Germline loops: CDR1 LNHDA, CDR2 SQIVND (reference sequence). The length of the CDR3 is 14 residues. The CDR3 nucleotides are TGTGCCAGTAAGCCCGGGATCTCTGGAAACACCATATATTTT. Translated, it gives CASKPGISGNTIYF. The variable domain in full, with the rest retrieved from reference TRBV19 and TRBJ1-3, is DGGITQSPKYLFRKEGQNVTLSCEQNLNHDAMYWYRQDPGQGLRLIYYSQIVNDFQKGDIAEGYSVSREKKESFPLTVTSAQKNPTAFYLCASKPGISGNTIYFGEGSWLTVV.

This clone was seen just once. This chain links TRBV5-1 with TRBJ2-7, with 11 bases matching TRBD1. Germline V CDR1 and CDR2: SGHRS, YFSETQ. The CDR3 is 14 residues long. Unmatched junction bases numbered 1, after V lost 0 bases and J lost 5 bases. The CDR3 reads CASSLEDRGHEQYF. In nucleotides, the CDR3 is TGCGCCAGCAGCTTGGAGGACAGGGGGCACGAGCAGTACTTC.

The chain joins TRBV9 to TRBJ1-6; unclear D gene. In germline, CDR1 is SGDLS, CDR2 YYNGEE. CDR3 length: 12 residues. Trimming removed 3 bases from V and 9 bases from J, with 7 bases in between. The DNA for the CDR3 is TGTGCCAGCAGCGGACTCAGTTCACCCCTCCACTTT. Encoded protein: CASSGLSSPLHF.